This is a list of T cell receptor beta chains from one sample in a study of CD4 T cells in relation to SARS-CoV-2 and coronaviruses. Their antigens remain unidentified. Profiled with immunoSEQ multiplex PCR; TCRdb holds only in-frame clones, not every one. Found here are approximately 27,000 clones, about 81% of them singletons; the top ten hold approximately 13%. Sequenced sample: CD4+ T cells from PBMCs, cultured in vitro. All receptors come from a human donor in good health. The CDR3 runs from the conserved cysteine through the conserved F or W. Each record gives: D gene, J gene, clone size, V gene, CDR3 DNA, CDR3 protein. D genes are given only for firm matches. A row's size may be missing; if present it is once, few, many or a size class.

.,TRBJ2-2,.,TRBV5-1,TGCGCCAGCAGCCAGGAGGGGGGACCCGGGGAGCTGTTTTTT,CASSQEGGPGELFF
.,TRBJ1-5,.,TRBV7-9,TGTGCCAGCAGCCGCCGGCCTGGTCAGCCCCAGCATTTT,CASSRRPGQPQHF
TRBD1,TRBJ2-1,.,TRBV2,TGTGCCAGCAGTAGGGACAGCAATGAGCAGTTCTTC,CASSRDSNEQFF
.,TRBJ1-1,.,TRBV6-6,TGTGCCAGCAGTTCCGGAAGACAGACAAGGGGAGCTTTCTTT,CASSSGRQTRGAFF
.,TRBJ2-1,.,TRBV6-5,TGTGCCAGCAGTTACTCGTACCCGACGGGAGCTGTTGAGCAGTTCTTC,CASSYSYPTGAVEQFF
.,TRBJ1-2,.,TRBV5-4,TGTGCCAGCAGCCTTGGGCTGGGAGAGTATGGCTACACCTTC,CASSLGLGEYGYTF
TRBD1,TRBJ1-1,once,TRBV19,TGTGCCAGTGCCGGGACAGGGGACACTGAAGCTTTCTTT,CASAGTGDTEAFF
TRBD2,TRBJ2-3,.,TRBV6-4,TGTGCCAGCAGCATCACTAGCGGGGGGGCAGATACGCAGTATTTT,CASSITSGGADTQYF
.,TRBJ2-1,.,TRBV11-2,TGTGCCAGCAGCTTAGGGCCCTCACGGGAGAAGGAGCAGTTCTTC,CASSLGPSREKEQFF
.,TRBJ1-1,few,TRBV20-1,TGCAGTGCTAGTCGGGTGGCTAGGACTGAAGCTTTCTTT,CSASRVARTEAFF
.,TRBJ1-2,.,TRBV5-6,TGTGCCAGCTGTCCTTTAGCGGCTAACTATGGCTACACCTTC,CASCPLAANYGYTF
.,TRBJ1-1,.,TRBV7-3,TGTGCCAGCAGCTCGGGGATGAACACTGAAGCTTTCTTT,CASSSGMNTEAFF
.,TRBJ2-1,.,TRBV7-6,TGTGCCAGCAGCTTAGTATTTGGTAGGGGCAATGAGCAGTTCTTC,CASSLVFGRGNEQFF
.,TRBJ1-1,few,TRBV14,TGTGCCAGCAGCCAAGTAGGCGGGGGTGAAGCTTTCTTT,CASSQVGGGEAFF
.,TRBJ2-7,few,TRBV6-2/TRBV6-3,TGTGCCAGCAGTGGGTGGGGCGAGCAGTACTTC,CASSGWGEQYF
TRBD1,TRBJ2-5,.,TRBV14,TGTGCCAGCAGCCAAGGTGTGGGACAGGCCGAAGAGACCCAGTACTTC,CASSQGVGQAEETQYF
.,TRBJ2-2,.,TRBV30,TGTGCTTCCCAGGCTCAAAACCCCGGGGAGCTGTTTTTT,CASQAQNPGELFF
.,TRBJ2-2,.,TRBV18,TGTGCCAGCTCACCACGGTCTAGCACTGACACCGGGGAGCTGTTTTTT,CASSPRSSTDTGELFF
TRBD1,TRBJ2-7,.,TRBV2,TGTGCCACAAGTTCCTCCGGGACAGGGTTTGGCGAGCAGTACTTC,CATSSSGTGFGEQYF
.,TRBJ2-3,.,TRBV7-2,TGTGCCAGCAGCTTGGTAGCGAGTTCTAGCACAGATACGCAGTATTTT,CASSLVASSSTDTQYF
.,TRBJ1-5,.,TRBV7-9,TGTGCCAGCACCCTAGCTCAGCCCCAGCATTTT,CASTLAQPQHF
.,TRBJ1-4,once,TRBV4-1,TGCGCCAGCAGCCAAGCAATTAGGGGCGCGGATGAAAAACTGTTTTTT,CASSQAIRGADEKLFF
TRBD1,TRBJ2-2,.,TRBV10-3,TGTGCCATCAGTGAGTCGACAGGGCCCGGGGAGCTGTTTTTT,CAISESTGPGELFF
.,TRBJ1-6,.,TRBV19,TGTGCCAGTACCCTCGAAGGGAATTCACCCCTCCACTTT,CASTLEGNSPLHF
TRBD1,TRBJ1-6,.,TRBV10-2,TGCGCCAGCAGTGAGTCGAGTCAGGGGGCGAATTCACCCCTCCACTTT,CASSESSQGANSPLHF
.,TRBJ1-2,.,TRBV6-4,TGTGCCAGCAGTGACTCGAAGGCGGGGGGCTACACCTTC,CASSDSKAGGYTF
.,TRBJ2-5,.,TRBV7-2,TGTGCCAGCAGTCCGGGGGGCGCGTCGGAGACCCAGTACTTC,CASSPGGASETQYF
TRBD1,TRBJ2-6,.,TRBV18,TGTGCCAGCTCACGTACCGGGACAGGGGCCCTTAACTCTGGGGCCAACGTCCTGACTTTC,CASSRTGTGALNSGANVLTF
.,TRBJ2-7,.,TRBV24-1,TGTGCCACCAGAAGGGCAGGGGGAGGGCGCTACGAGCAGTACTTC,CATRRAGGGRYEQYF